The next 7 T cell receptor beta chains were all read from a single sample in a study of T-cell reconstitution after alpha-beta-depleted transplantation in children. Construction of the TCRbeta library involved unique molecular identifiers. One entry per CDR3 protein results from TCRdb running MiXCR on the PCR reads. The data contain tens of thousands of distinct CDR3 sequences, under 6.5% of them seen just once; the ten biggest clones take up about 33%. The sequencing here drew on PBMCs, mostly from graft donor cells, taken 60 days after TCRalphabeta/CD19-depleted stem cell transplant. The receptors were sampled from a female patient between 2 and 10 years old who had a stem cell transplant for aplastic anemia, so the T cells may come from the graft donor.

This chain joins TRBV18 and TRBJ2-2; D is undetermined. This CDR3 spans 12 amino acids. Per the germline V gene, CDR1 is KGHSH and CDR2 is LQKENI. V dropped 1 base and J dropped 6 bases, with 3 bases sitting between them. The CDR3 loop reads CASSPRSGELFF. The CDR3 region has the DNA TGTGCCAGCTCACCACGATCCGGGGAGCTGTTTTTT.

This clonotype was recorded many times. CDR3 loop: CASSLMTGLGNQPQHF. As DNA, the CDR3 is TGTGCCAGCAGTTTAATGACAGGCCTGGGCAATCAGCCCCAGCATTTT. This chain connects TRBV12-3 or TRBV12-4 to TRBJ1-5; possibly TRBD1 for D (6 bases). With 2 bases removed from V and 2 bases from J, the gap between germline ends came to 13 bases. This CDR3 has 16 amino acids.

J is TRBJ2-2 and V is TRBV5-1; TRBD1 is a possible D gene (6 bases). From germline, CDR1 is SGHRS and CDR2 YFSETQ. The CDR3 extends over 14 amino acids. V lost 4 bases, J lost 6 bases, and 13 bases lay in between. CDR3 region: CASSAGVDAGELFF. In nucleotides, the CDR3 is TGCGCCAGCAGCGCAGGGGTAGATGCCGGGGAGCTGTTTTTT.

Ten or more counts support this clonotype. The CDR3 region has the DNA TGCGCCAGCAGCTTGACAGATGGAAACATTCAGTACTTC. Its protein product is CASSLTDGNIQYF. This chain connects TRBV5-1 to TRBJ2-4; D gene uncertain. The V end lost 1 base, the J end lost 6 bases, and 8 bases lay between the germline ends. The germline gives CDR1 SGHRS, CDR2 YFSETQ. The CDR3 totals 13 residues.

This clonotype was found a few times. The chain uses TRBV7-9 and TRBJ2-7; D is unresolved. Germline loops: CDR1 SEHNR, CDR2 FQNEAQ (reference sequence). The CDR3 runs to 14 residues. The V and J ends lost 1 base and 0 bases respectively, with 7 bases between them. This CDR3 is CASSLGRSSYEQYF. CDR3 coding DNA: TGTGCCAGCAGCTTAGGCAGAAGCTCCTACGAGCAGTACTTC.

This clonotype was counted a few times. This chain links TRBV3-1 with TRBJ2-3, with D possibly matching TRBD2 (6 bases). V dropped 3 bases and J dropped 5 bases, with 18 bases sitting between them. Germline-derived CDR1 and CDR2 are LGHDT and YNNKEL (reference sequence). This CDR3 contains 16 residues. CDR3 region: CASSQGSGLAGDTQYF. For the CDR3, the DNA is TGTGCCAGCAGCCAGGGATCGGGACTCGCGGGAGATACGCAGTATTTT.

This clonotype was detected many times. This rearrangement joins TRBV5-5 to TRBJ2-5; D is uncertain. Germline assignment: CDR1 SGHKS and CDR2 YYEKEE (reference sequence). V lost 4 bases and J lost 4, with 5 bases in between. The CDR3 loop spans 11 amino acids. CDR3 region: CASSARETQYF. The DNA of the CDR3 is TGTGCCAGCAGCGCGAGAGAGACCCAGTACTTC.